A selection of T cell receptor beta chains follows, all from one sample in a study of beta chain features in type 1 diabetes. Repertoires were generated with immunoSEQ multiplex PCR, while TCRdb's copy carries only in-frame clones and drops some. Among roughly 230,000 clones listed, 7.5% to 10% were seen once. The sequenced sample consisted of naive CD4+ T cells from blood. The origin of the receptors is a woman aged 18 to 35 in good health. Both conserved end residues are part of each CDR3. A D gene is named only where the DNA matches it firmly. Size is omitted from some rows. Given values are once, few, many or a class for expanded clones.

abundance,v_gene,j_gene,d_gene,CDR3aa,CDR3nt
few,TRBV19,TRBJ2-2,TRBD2,CASSPQGLAGYGELFF,TGTGCCAGTAGCCCCCAAGGACTAGCGGGCTACGGGGAGCTGTTTTTT
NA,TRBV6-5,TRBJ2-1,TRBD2,CASSYSGGVGEQFF,TGTGCCAGCAGTTACTCCGGGGGGGTGGGTGAGCAGTTCTTC
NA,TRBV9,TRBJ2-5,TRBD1,CASSSGTVGSETQYF,TGTGCCAGCAGCTCCGGGACAGTGGGTTCTGAGACCCAGTACTTC
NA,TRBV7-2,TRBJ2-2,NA,CASSLVLPSLTPGSCFF,NA
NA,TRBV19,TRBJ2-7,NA,CASRLSDSYEQYF,TGTGCCAGTAGGCTGAGCGACTCCTACGAGCAGTACTTC
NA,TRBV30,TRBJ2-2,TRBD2,CAWSVPLAENTGELFF,TGTGCCTGGAGTGTCCCACTAGCGGAAAACACCGGGGAGCTGTTTTTT
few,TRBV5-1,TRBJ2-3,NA,CASSPGLSTDTQYF,TGCGCCAGCAGCCCGGGACTGAGCACAGATACGCAGTATTTT
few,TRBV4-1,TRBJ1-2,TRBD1,CASSHLGQGDYGYTF,TGCGCCAGCAGCCACTTGGGACAGGGCGACTATGGCTACACCTTC
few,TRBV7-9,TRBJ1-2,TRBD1,CASSLALGTEHYGYTF,TGTGCCAGCAGCTTAGCGCTCGGGACAGAGCATTATGGCTACACCTTC
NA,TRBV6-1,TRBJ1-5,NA,CASSDGPGDSNQPQHF,TGTGCCAGCAGTGACGGTCCGGGGGATAGCAATCAGCCCCAGCATTTT
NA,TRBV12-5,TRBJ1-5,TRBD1,CASGLGQGSQPQHF,TGTGCTAGTGGTCTCGGACAGGGCAGTCAGCCCCAGCATTTT
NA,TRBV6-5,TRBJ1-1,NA,CASSYGGGLNTEAFF,TGTGCCAGCAGTTACGGGGGCGGATTAAACACTGAAGCTTTCTTT
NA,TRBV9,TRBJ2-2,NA,CASSPRSTPVDTGELFF,TGTGCCAGCAGCCCCCGATCGACTCCGGTGGACACCGGGGAGCTGTTTTTT
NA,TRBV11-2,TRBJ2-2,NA,CASTSRPGQNTGELFF,TGTGCCAGCACCTCACGACCGGGACAGAACACCGGGGAGCTGTTTTTT